This TCR beta chain was recorded in a study of CD8+CD57+ T cells in acquired aplastic anemia. On the study more broadly: The sorted CD4+ and CD8+ cells yielded an average roughly 3 ug of DNA. CD4+ reads averaged around 9.9 million in healthy donors.

The length of the CDR3 is 14 residues. V shed 5 bases and J 4 bases; nucleotides not matched to a gene: 5. This clonotype was found many times. What it binds is unknown. Overall study findings and caveats: Controls did not differ significantly from patients in CD8+ Simpson's diversity. Approximately 30 CD8+ CDR3 sequences were shared between patients and controls.

The use of genomic DNA as template underpinned the TCR beta VDJ and CDR3 profiling. TCRdb reanalysed the reads using MiXCR and keeps one entry per CDR3 protein. The repertoire holds around 200,000 distinct CDR3 sequences, with roughly half as singletons. The chain uses TRBV12-3 or TRBV12-4 and TRBJ1-5; 7 bases line up with TRBD1. The clonotype originates from a human donor in good health, serving as a control. The sample was sorted CD4+, CD8+, or CD8+CD57+ T cells (not recorded which) from PBMCs. CDR3 coding DNA: TGTGCCAGCAGTATAGGGGACAGTAATCAGCCCCAGCATTTT. Protein: CASSIGDSNQPQHF.